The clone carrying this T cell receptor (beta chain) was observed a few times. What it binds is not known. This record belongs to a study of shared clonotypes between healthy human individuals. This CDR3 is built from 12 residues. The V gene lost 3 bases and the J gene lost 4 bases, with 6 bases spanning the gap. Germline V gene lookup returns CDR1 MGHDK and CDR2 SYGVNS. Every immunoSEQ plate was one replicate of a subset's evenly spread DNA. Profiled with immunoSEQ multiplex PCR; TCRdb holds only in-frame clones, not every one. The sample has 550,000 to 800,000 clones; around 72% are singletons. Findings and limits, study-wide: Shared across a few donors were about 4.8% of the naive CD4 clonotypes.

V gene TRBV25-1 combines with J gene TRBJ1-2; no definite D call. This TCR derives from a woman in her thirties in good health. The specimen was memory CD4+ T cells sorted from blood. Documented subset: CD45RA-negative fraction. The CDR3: CASSEYGYGYTF. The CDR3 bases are TGTGCCAGCAGTGAGTACGGCTATGGCTACACCTTC.